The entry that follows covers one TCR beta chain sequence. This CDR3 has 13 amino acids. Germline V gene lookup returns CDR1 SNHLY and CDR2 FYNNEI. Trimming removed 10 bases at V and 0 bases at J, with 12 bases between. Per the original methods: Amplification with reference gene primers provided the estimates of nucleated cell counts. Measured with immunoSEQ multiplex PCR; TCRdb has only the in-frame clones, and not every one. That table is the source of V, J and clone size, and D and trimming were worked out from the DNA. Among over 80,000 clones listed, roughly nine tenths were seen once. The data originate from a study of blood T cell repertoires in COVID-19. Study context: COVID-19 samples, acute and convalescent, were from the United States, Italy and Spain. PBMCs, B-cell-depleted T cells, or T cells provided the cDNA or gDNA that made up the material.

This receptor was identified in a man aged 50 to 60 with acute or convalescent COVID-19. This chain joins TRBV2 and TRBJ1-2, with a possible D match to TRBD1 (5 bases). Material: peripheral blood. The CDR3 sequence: CATFSGANYGYTF. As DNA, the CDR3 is TGTGCCACCTTTTCGGGGGCTAACTATGGCTACACCTTC.